This T cell receptor (beta chain) was sequenced in a study of blood T cell repertoires in COVID-19. Study in general: Acute and convalescent COVID-19 samples came from the United States, Italy and Spain. Sources were T cells, B-cell-depleted T cells, or PBMCs; the material itself was cDNA or gDNA.

Source study methods: Researchers report that nucleated cell counts were estimated from reference gene primer amplification. Sequencing used immunoSEQ multiplex PCR; TCRdb keeps in-frame clones, though not all of them. V, J and clone size are taken as reported in that table, and D and trimming were inferred from the DNA itself. The sample has 88,000 or so clones, 70% to 80% seen once. CDR3 length equals 15 residues. CDR1 is SNHLY and CDR2 is FYNNEI in the germline V gene. Trimming stripped 2 bases from V and 2 bases from J, with 10 bases between. This TCR was recovered from a human donor in a cohort sampled during active COVID-19. The sample consisted of peripheral blood. This chain links TRBV2 with TRBJ2-1, with D maybe TRBD1 (5 bases). CDR3 coding DNA: TGTGCCAGCAGTGAATTCGCAGGGACCTACAATGAGCAGTTCTTC. This codes for CASSEFAGTYNEQFF.